This entry is about one T cell receptor (beta chain). Its antigen is as yet unknown. These data originate in a study of response to subunit inactivated influenza vaccine. Whole-study findings and limits: The authors suggested that every seasonal influenza vaccination recruits few new T cells.

Germline V CDR1 and CDR2: SGHTA, FQGNSA. V lost 0 bases, J lost 5 bases, and 13 bases lay in between. CDR3 length: 15 amino acids. TCRdb used MiXCR to reprocess the RT-PCR reads, holding one entry per CDR3 protein. The profile shows roughly 570,000 distinct CDR3 sequences, around 13% of them singletons. This TCR came from a man aged 50 to 60 who received an inactivated influenza vaccine. V usage is TRBV7-2 and J usage is TRBJ1-1, with D possibly being TRBD1 (5 bases). Material: PBMCs from blood, obtained 40 to 50 days after vaccination. This CDR3 reads CASSLAGRVGTEAFF. For the CDR3, the DNA is TGTGCCAGCAGCTTAGCGGGCAGGGTTGGAACTGAAGCTTTCTTT.